This is a list of T cell receptor beta chains from one sample in a study of T cell responses to AZD1222 COVID-19 vaccine. Assay: immunoSEQ multiplex PCR; the TCRdb copy retains only in-frame clones and omits some. Of roughly 67,000 clones in the sample, 80% to 85% were seen once. The sample was peripheral blood, taken on day 0 of AZD1222 vaccination. Source of these receptors: an adult in good health. CDR3s include the opening cysteine and the closing phenylalanine or tryptophan. The D gene is left open where the match is weak. Clone size is stated in some rows and not others, as once, few, many or a class when expanded.

clone_size	j_call	d_call	v_call	cdr3_nt	cdr3_aa
-	TRBJ1-3	-	TRBV12-3/TRBV12-4	TGTGCCAGCAGAGTCTCCTTGGAAAACACCATATATTTT	CASRVSLENTIYF
-	TRBJ2-1	-	TRBV11-3	TGTGCCAGCAGCTCGCATACGAGCTCCTACAATGAGCAGTTCTTC	CASSSHTSSYNEQFF
few	TRBJ1-5	-	TRBV6-6	TGTGCCAGCAGTTATCGGGTCGCTGATCAGCCCCAGCATTTT	CASSYRVADQPQHF
-	TRBJ2-2	-	TRBV5-4	TGTGCCAGCAGCCCTACAGGGACCGGGGAGCTGTTTTTT	CASSPTGTGELFF
-	TRBJ1-2	-	TRBV6-5	TGTGCCAGCAGTTGGAACGACTACACCTTC	CASSWNDYTF
-	TRBJ1-2	-	TRBV6-2/TRBV6-3	TGTGCCAGCAGCCGAACTCCCGGGACACCTCCAAACTATGGCTACACCTTC	CASSRTPGTPPNYGYTF
-	TRBJ2-7	TRBD2	TRBV27	TGTGCCAGCAGTTTAATCGGGAGGGAGCAGTACTTC	CASSLIGREQYF
-	TRBJ1-2	TRBD1	TRBV6-5	TGTGCCAGCAGAAGACAGGGTTTGAGCTACACCTTC	CASRRQGLSYTF
few	TRBJ1-5	-	TRBV21-1	TGTGCCAGCAGCACCCGTCAGCCCCAGCATTTT	CASSTRQPQHF
-	TRBJ1-2	TRBD1	TRBV30	TGTGCCTGGAGTCTCCTTCATAACAGGGGGTCTGACTATGGCTACACCTTC	CAWSLLHNRGSDYGYTF
-	TRBJ2-3	-	TRBV7-8	TGTGCCAGCAGCTTGTGGGGGGCGACCACAGATACGCAGTATTTT	CASSLWGATTDTQYF
-	TRBJ2-7	TRBD2	TRBV5-1	TGCGCCAGCAGCCTCATAGCGGGGGGGCGCGAGCAGTACTTC	CASSLIAGGREQYF
-	TRBJ1-1	TRBD1	TRBV5-8	TGTGCCAGCAGCTCCGGACAGGGAAAAGGAAACACTGAAGCTTTCTTT	CASSSGQGKGNTEAFF
-	TRBJ1-2	-	TRBV6-6	TGTGCCAGCAGTTATCTTGGACGTGGCTACACCTTC	CASSYLGRGYTF
-	TRBJ1-1	-	TRBV5-6	TGTGCCAGCAGCTTTGGGGCAGGGAACACTGAAGCTTTCTTT	CASSFGAGNTEAFF
-	TRBJ2-2	TRBD2	TRBV5-4	TGTGCCAGCAGCTTGGGACTAGCCCTCACCGGGGAGCTGTTTTTT	CASSLGLALTGELFF
-	TRBJ1-3	-	TRBV5-8	TGTGCCAGCAGCTCGGGGCCTTCTTGGGACACCATATATTTT	CASSSGPSWDTIYF
once	TRBJ2-2	-	TRBV11-2	TGTGCCAGCAGCTTATTGGGGGCCGGGGAGCTGTTTTTT	CASSLLGAGELFF
-	TRBJ1-1	-	TRBV19	TGTGCCAGTAGTATAGACACTGAAGCTTTCTTT	CASSIDTEAFF
-	TRBJ2-1	TRBD1	TRBV24-1	TGTGCCACCAGTGATGGGACAGGGGGCAATGAGCAGTTCTTC	CATSDGTGGNEQFF
-	TRBJ2-2	-	TRBV6-5	TGTGCCAGCAGCACAGGAGCAAGCGGGGAGCTGTTTTTT	CASSTGASGELFF
-	TRBJ2-7	-	TRBV29-1	TGCAGCGTTGCCGACGCGTCCTACGAGCAGTACTTC	CSVADASYEQYF
-	TRBJ2-2	-	TRBV18	TGTGCCAGCTCAGCAACAAACACCGGGGAGCTGTTTTTT	CASSATNTGELFF
-	TRBJ2-7	TRBD2	TRBV30	TGTGCCTGGGCGGGAGCGGAGAGCTCCTACGAGCAGTACTTC	CAWAGAESSYEQYF
-	TRBJ2-2	-	TRBV5-1	TGCGCCAGCAGCTCCCCGCGGGGCCTAAGTGCGAACACCGGGGAGCTGTTTTTT	CASSSPRGLSANTGELFF
many	TRBJ2-7	TRBD1	TRBV5-6	TGTGCCAGCAGCTTGTACAGGGGCTCCTACGAGCAGTACTTC	CASSLYRGSYEQYF
-	TRBJ1-2	-	TRBV30	TGTGCCTGGTCGGACGGAAACTATGGCTACACCTTC	CAWSDGNYGYTF
-	TRBJ2-1	-	TRBV7-2	TGTGCCAGCAGCCCGCTTCCAGCGAATGTTTACAATGAGCAGTTCTTC	CASSPLPANVYNEQFF